This T cell receptor (beta chain) was sequenced for a study of blood T cell repertoires in COVID-19. CDR1 KGHSH and CDR2 LQKENI come from the germline V gene. The CDR3 has 18 amino acids. J was trimmed by 7 bases and V by 2 bases; bases with no gene match: 14. Assay: immunoSEQ multiplex PCR; the TCRdb copy retains only in-frame clones and omits some. This table has 150,000 to 200,000 clones, about 90% appearing once. The chain links TRBV18 to TRBJ2-5; 12 nucleotides match TRBD1. The material sequenced was PBMCs or T cells enriched from blood (not recorded which). This receptor was identified in a human donor with acute COVID-19. The donor label of this sample is uncertain. In DNA form, the CDR3 reads TGTGCCAGCTCACCAGGGAGGCCAGGGACAGGGGGCTTCGGGACCCAGTACTTC. This translates into CASSPGRPGTGGFGTQYF.